Detailed here is one T cell receptor beta chain. Per the study methods: Scientists estimated how many nucleated cells there were by amplifying reference gene primers. Produced via immunoSEQ multiplex PCR; TCRdb's table is partial and in-frame only. V and J calls and clone size are as listed in that table; D and trimming were resolved from the DNA. The sample has 240,000 or so clones; about 87% are singletons. These data belong to a study of blood T cell repertoires in COVID-19. Study-level background: The cDNA or gDNA used as material had been derived from T cells, B-cell-depleted T cells, or PBMCs.

The V end lost 10 bases, the J end lost 2 bases, and 11 bases lay between the germline ends. Germline CDR1 and CDR2: MNHEY and SVGAGI. The CDR3 length is 12 residues. This TCR derives from a woman in her 70s with active or convalescent COVID-19. The chain carries TRBV6-5 and TRBJ1-2; no clear D gene. Sequencing was performed on peripheral blood. CDR3 amino acids: CANYGVNYGYTF. Written as DNA, the CDR3 is TGTGCCAACTACGGGGTCAACTATGGCTACACCTTC.